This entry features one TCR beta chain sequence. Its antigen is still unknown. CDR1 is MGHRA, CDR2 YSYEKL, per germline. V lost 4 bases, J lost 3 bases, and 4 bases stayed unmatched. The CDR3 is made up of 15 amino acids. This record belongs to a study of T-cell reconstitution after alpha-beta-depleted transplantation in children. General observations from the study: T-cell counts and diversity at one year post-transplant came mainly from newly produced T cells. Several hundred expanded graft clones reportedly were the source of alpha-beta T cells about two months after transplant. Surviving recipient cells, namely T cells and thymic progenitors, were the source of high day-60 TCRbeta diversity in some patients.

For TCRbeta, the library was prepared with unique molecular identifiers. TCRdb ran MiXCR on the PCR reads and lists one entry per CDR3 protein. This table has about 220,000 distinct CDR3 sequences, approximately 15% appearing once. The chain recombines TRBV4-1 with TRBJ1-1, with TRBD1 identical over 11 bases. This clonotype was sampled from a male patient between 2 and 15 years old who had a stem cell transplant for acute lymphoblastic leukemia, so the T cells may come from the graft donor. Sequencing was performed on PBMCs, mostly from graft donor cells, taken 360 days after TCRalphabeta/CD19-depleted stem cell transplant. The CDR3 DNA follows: TGCGCCAGCAGCCTGGACAGGGGGCGTGACACTGAAGCTTTCTTT. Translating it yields CASSLDRGRDTEAFF.